Listed here are 10 T cell receptor beta chains from one sample, sequenced in a study of T cells in Graves' hyperthyroidism and ophthalmopathy. Researchers took RNA transcripts and amplified the TCR beta CDR3 regions from them. TCR CDR3 regions were first amplified by RT-PCR with HTBI primers. In TCRdb, the multiplex PCR reads were re-called with MiXCR into one record per CDR3 protein. The sample contains hundreds of thousands of distinct CDR3 sequences, 20% of which appear only once. The source material was blood. These receptor sequences come from a middle-aged man with Graves' ophthalmopathy.

This chain connects TRBV2 to TRBJ1-6; the D gene is possibly TRBD1 (5 bases). Germline V lookup: CDR1 SNHLY, CDR2 FYNNEI. The CDR3 has 17 amino acids. V lost 3 bases and J 0 bases, leaving 12 bases between the germline ends. CDR3 DNA: TGTGCCAGCAGTGATGCTCCGGGGGACTCCTATAATTCACCCCTCCACTTT. It codes for CASSDAPGDSYNSPLHF.

The CDR3 reads CASSQVLAATSTDTQYF. The DNA for the CDR3 is TGCGCCAGCAGCCAAGTCTTAGCAGCCACTAGCACAGATACGCAGTATTTT. This chain links TRBV4-3 with TRBJ2-3; D unresolved. This CDR3 contains 17 residues. Germline-derived CDR1 and CDR2 are LGHNA and YSLEER. V was shortened by 1 base and J by 0 bases, with 14 bases between the two germline ends.

This clonotype was seen more than once but under ten times. CDR3 residues: CAWSRAGAGEKLFF. DNA of the CDR3: TGTGCCTGGAGTAGGGCAGGGGCGGGTGAAAAACTGTTTTTT. The chain uses TRBV30 and TRBJ1-4, with D possibly TRBD1 on 6 matching bases. The V gene's germline CDR1 is GTSNPN and CDR2 SVGIG (reference sequence). The CDR3 is 14 amino acids. Trimming cost V 2 bases and J 7 bases, with 14 bases left between them.

As concerns this clonotype: This may come from a read error, since a much larger clone is one base off. The genes are TRBV2 and TRBJ2-1; D may be TRBD1 (5 bases). The CDR3 loop spans 13 amino acids. CDR1 and CDR2 (germline): SNHLY, FYNNEI. The V gene lost 6 bases and the J gene lost 6 bases, with 12 bases spanning the gap. CDR3 in amino acids: CASSRVGVNEQFF. The DNA of the CDR3 is TGTGCCAGCAGCCGAGTAGGGGTCAATGAGCAGTTCTTC.

The CDR3, as DNA: TGTGCCAGCCAGGTTCAAGGGGGCGGGAGTTCACCCCTCCACTTT. Amino acids: CASQVQGGGSSPLHF. The chain uses TRBV12-3 or TRBV12-4 and TRBJ1-6, with 7 bases matching TRBD1. V shed 8 bases and J 9 bases; nucleotides not matched to a gene: 13. CDR3 size: 15 residues.

CDR3: CASSPPDRNYEQYF. Written as DNA, the CDR3 is TGTGCCAGCTCACCACCGGACAGAAACTACGAGCAGTACTTC. The chain employs TRBV18 and TRBJ2-7, with a possible D match to TRBD1 (6 bases). Germline CDR1 KGHSH, CDR2 LQKENI. V shed 0 bases and J shed 3 bases, with 9 bases lying between them. The CDR3 has 14 residues.

Remarks on this clonotype: It may be a read error: a sequence one base away is much more abundant. The V gene is TRBV28, the J gene TRBJ1-2, with D unclear. The CDR3 contains 14 residues. Germline lookup yields CDR1 MDHEN and CDR2 SYDVKM. The CDR3 region is CVTPVGHPEDGYTF. The CDR3 DNA reads TGTGTCACCCCCGTGGGCCACCCGGAGGATGGCTACACCTTC.

The J gene is TRBJ2-5, the V gene TRBV20-1; 9 bases match TRBD2. V lost 6 bases, J lost 5 bases, and 10 bases stayed unmatched. The CDR3 contains 14 residues. Germline V gives CDR1 DFQATT, CDR2 SNEGSKA (reference sequence). This CDR3 is CSAMIAGEGETQYF. The CDR3 bases are TGCAGTGCAATGATAGCGGGAGAAGGGGAGACCCAGTACTTC.

The rearrangement joins TRBV19 to TRBJ2-7; 10 bases are a match to TRBD2. CDR3 length equals 15 residues. With 3 bases clipped from V and 5 bases from J, the junction kept 7 bases outside the gene matches. Germline CDR1 reads LNHDA; CDR2 reads SQIVND (reference sequence). The CDR3 spells CASSIGASGSHEQYF. Written as DNA, the CDR3 is TGTGCCAGTAGTATCGGGGCTAGCGGGAGCCACGAGCAGTACTTC.

In this sample, this clonotype turned up many times. J is TRBJ2-1 and V is TRBV12-3 or TRBV12-4; 10 bases align to TRBD2. CDR3 length: 14 residues. V was pared by 6 bases and J by 5 bases, with 4 bases of the junction left unmatched. The CDR3 nucleotides are TGTGCCAGCAGGGCTAGCGGGGGAGACAATGAGCAGTTCTTC. As protein: CASRASGGDNEQFF.